This record covers a single TCR beta chain. Its antigen is undetermined. Tumor tissue was taken before any definitive surgery or chemotherapy was given. The data were taken from a study of high-grade serous ovarian cancer treatment subgroups. Method: immunoSEQ multiplex PCR; TCRdb's copy keeps in-frame clones and lacks some. The table shows under 20,000 clones, with 73% occurring only once. Whole-study findings and limits: Clonal relatedness tracked neoantigen level, and by trend copy number and mutation load.

The receptor's source is a human donor with high-grade serous ovarian cancer. Sequenced: tumor tissue.

CDR3 DNA: TGTGCCAGCAGCTCCGGGACTAGCCGCACCGGGGAGCTGTTTTTT. Encoded protein: CASSSGTSRTGELFF. The V and J genes are TRBV5-4 and TRBJ2-2, with TRBD2 matching 9 bases. Germline CDR1 SGHNT, CDR2 YYREEE (reference sequence). The CDR3 contains 15 residues. With 3 bases clipped from V and 4 bases from J, the junction kept 4 bases outside the gene matches.